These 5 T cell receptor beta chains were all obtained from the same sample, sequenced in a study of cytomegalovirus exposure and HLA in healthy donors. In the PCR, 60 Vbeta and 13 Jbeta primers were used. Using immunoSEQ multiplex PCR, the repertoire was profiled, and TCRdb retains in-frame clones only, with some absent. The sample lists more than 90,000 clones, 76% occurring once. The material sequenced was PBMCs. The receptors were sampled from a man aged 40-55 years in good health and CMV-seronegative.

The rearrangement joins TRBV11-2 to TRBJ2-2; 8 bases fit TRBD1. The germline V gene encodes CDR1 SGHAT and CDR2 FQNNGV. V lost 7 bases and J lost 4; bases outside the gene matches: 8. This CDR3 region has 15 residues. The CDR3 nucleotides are TGTGCCAGCACCCATGTCAGGGGGCCCACCGGGGAGCTGTTTTTT. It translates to CASTHVRGPTGELFF.

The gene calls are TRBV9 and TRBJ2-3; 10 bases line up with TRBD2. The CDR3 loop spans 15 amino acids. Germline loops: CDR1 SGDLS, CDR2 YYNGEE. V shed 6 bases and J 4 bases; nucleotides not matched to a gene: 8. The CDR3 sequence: CASNSRLAGSDTQYF. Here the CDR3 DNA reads TGTGCCAGCAACTCCCGACTAGCGGGCTCAGATACGCAGTATTTT.

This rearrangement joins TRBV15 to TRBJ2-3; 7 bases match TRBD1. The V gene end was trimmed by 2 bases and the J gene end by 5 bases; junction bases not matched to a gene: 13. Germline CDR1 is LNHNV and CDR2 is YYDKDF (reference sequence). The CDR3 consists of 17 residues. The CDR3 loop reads CATSRLTRGQGVDTQYF. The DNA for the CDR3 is TGTGCCACCAGCAGATTGACGAGGGGGCAGGGGGTAGATACGCAGTATTTT. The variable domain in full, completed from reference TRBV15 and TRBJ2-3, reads DAMVIQNPRYQVTQFGKPVTLSCSQTLNHNVMYWYQQKSSQAPKLLFHYYDKDFNNEADTPDNFQSRRPNTSFCFLDIRSPGLGDTAMYLCATSRLTRGQGVDTQYFGPGTRLTVL.

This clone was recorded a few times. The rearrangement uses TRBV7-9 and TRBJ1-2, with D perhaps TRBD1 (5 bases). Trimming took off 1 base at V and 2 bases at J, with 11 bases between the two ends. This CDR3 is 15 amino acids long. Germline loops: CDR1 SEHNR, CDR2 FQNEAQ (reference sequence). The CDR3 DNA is TGTGCCAGCAGCTTAGAGGGTTCAGGGAACTATGGCTACACCTTC. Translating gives CASSLEGSGNYGYTF.

The CDR3: CASSPGGNTGELFF. As DNA, the CDR3 is TGTGCCAGCAGTCCCGGGGGAAACACCGGGGAGCTGTTTTTT. The chain employs TRBV28 and TRBJ2-2; tentative D call: TRBD2 (6 bases). CDR3 length equals 14 residues. Germline values: CDR1 MDHEN, CDR2 SYDVKM. V was cut by 5 bases and J by 2 bases, with 9 bases left in between.